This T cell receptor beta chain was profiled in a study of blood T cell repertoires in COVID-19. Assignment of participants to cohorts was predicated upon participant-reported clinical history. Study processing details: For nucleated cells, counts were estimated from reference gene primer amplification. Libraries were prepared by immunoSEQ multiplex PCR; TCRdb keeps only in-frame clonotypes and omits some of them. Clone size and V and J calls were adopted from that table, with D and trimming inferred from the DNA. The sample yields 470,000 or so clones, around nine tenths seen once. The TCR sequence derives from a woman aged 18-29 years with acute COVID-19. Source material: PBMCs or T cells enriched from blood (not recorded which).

The CDR3 spells CASSHSDRVYQPQHF. Here the CDR3 DNA reads TGTGCCAGCAGCCATTCCGACAGGGTATATCAGCCCCAGCATTTT. The V and J genes are TRBV4-2 and TRBJ1-5; 7 positions agree with TRBD1. The germline V gene has CDR1 LGHNA and CDR2 YNFKEQ. Germline trimming cut 3 bases from V and 5 bases from J; bases unmatched to any gene: 7. CDR3 length: 15 residues.